These 14 T cell receptor beta chains were sequenced from one sample in a study of T cells after yellow fever vaccination. TCRdb ran MiXCR on the 5' RACE reads and lists one entry per CDR3 protein. This repertoire shows over 85,000 distinct CDR3 sequences, approximately 8.4% found once; its top ten account for approximately 15%. The sample here was CD8+ T cells not binding an NS4B(214-222) dextramer, sorted from PBMCs, taken approximately 15 days after the first yellow fever vaccination. The receptors were sampled from a young man who received the YFV17D yellow fever vaccine.

CDR3 in DNA: TGTGCCAGCAGCTGGCTGAAGGACATTACAACCCGGTGGGAGCTGTTTTTT. This sequence encodes CASSWLKDITTRWELFF. The chain joins TRBV7-9 to TRBJ2-2, with D maybe TRBD1 (5 bases). The CDR3 is 17 amino acids. Per the germline V gene, CDR1 is SEHNR and CDR2 is FQNEAQ (reference sequence). The ends were cut back, 4 bases at V and 9 bases at J, with 24 bases in the middle.

The V call is TRBV6-2 or TRBV6-3, the J call TRBJ2-5; D gene ambiguous. The CDR3 has 10 amino acids. Per germline, CDR1 MNHEY and CDR2 SVGEGT. V was pared by 8 bases and J by 2 bases, with 3 bases between. Here the CDR3 reads CASQQETQYF. CDR3 bases: TGTGCCAGCCAGCAAGAGACCCAGTACTTC.

This chain uses TRBV4-1 with TRBJ1-1, with no clear D. V shed 0 bases and J shed 1 base, with 9 bases lying between them. The CDR3 length is 15 residues. Germline V CDR1 and CDR2: MGHRA, YSYEKL. DNA for the CDR3: TGCGCCAGCAGCCAAGAACCAGCCGGGAACACTGAAGCTTTCTTT. It translates to CASSQEPAGNTEAFF.

V is TRBV24-1 and J is TRBJ2-7; D is tentatively TRBD1 or TRBD2 (5 bases each). The CDR3 contains 15 residues. The germline CDR1 and CDR2 sequences are KGHDR and SFDVKD. With 4 bases removed from V and 0 bases from J, the gap between germline ends came to 12 bases. The CDR3, as DNA: TGTGCCACCAGTGACACCGGGACGGGCTCCTACGAGCAGTACGTC. Translated, it gives CATSDTGTGSYEQYV.

This clonotype was seen at least ten times. The V call is TRBV2, the J call TRBJ2-2, with 8 bases matching TRBD2. CDR1 SNHLY and CDR2 FYNNEI come from the germline V gene. CDR3 length equals 16 residues. V gave up 5 bases and J gave up 0 bases; unmatched junction bases: 5. The DNA for the CDR3 is TGTGCCAGCAGTACCCCCGGGGGGGCGAACACCGGGGAGCTGTTTTTT. Its protein is CASSTPGGANTGELFF.

In nucleotides, the CDR3 is TGTGCCAGCAGCCACCCCGGACAGATGAGCTCCTATAATTCACCCCTCCACTTT. This gives the protein CASSHPGQMSSYNSPLHF. V is TRBV6-5 and J is TRBJ1-6; D perhaps matches TRBD1 (6 bases). The CDR3 totals 18 residues. Germline V gives CDR1 MNHEY, CDR2 SVGAGI. V lost 6 bases, J lost 0 bases, and 18 bases lay in between.

V and J are TRBV4-3 and TRBJ1-1; 7 positions agree with TRBD1. The CDR3 is made up of 13 amino acids. V lost 1 base, J lost 8 bases, and 4 bases stayed unmatched. Germline CDR1 reads LGHNA; CDR2 reads YSLEER. The CDR3 is CASSQAGGLEAFF. The CDR3 nucleotides are TGCGCCAGCAGCCAAGCAGGGGGACTCGAAGCTTTCTTT.

The V call is TRBV6-2 or TRBV6-3, the J call TRBJ2-5; D is unclear. CDR1 and CDR2 (germline): MNHEY, SVGEGT. CDR3 length: 14 amino acids. Between the trimmed V and J ends, which lost 0 bases and 7 bases, there was a span of 12 bases. CDR3 sequence (DNA): TGTGCCAGCAGTTACTCGGTGGGATCCGGGACCCAGTACTTC. It is translated as CASSYSVGSGTQYF.

This clonotype was counted at least ten times. J is TRBJ2-7 and V is TRBV27, with TRBD2 as a possible D gene (5 bases). V lost 0 bases to trimming and J lost 4 bases, with 16 bases between them. CDR1 is MNHEY, CDR2 SMNVEV, per germline (reference sequence). CDR3 length equals 16 residues. CDR3 nucleotide sequence: TGTGCCAGCAGTTTATCAGGCGGACTGAACTTTTACGAGCAGTACGTC. Protein: CASSLSGGLNFYEQYV.

CDR3 loop: CASSLTSSYEQYF. CDR3 coding DNA: TGTGCCAGCAGCTTGACGAGCTCCTACGAGCAGTACTTC. The chain carries TRBV5-4 and TRBJ2-7; D remains ambiguous. The V end was cut by 1 base, the J end by 0 bases, with 5 bases between. Germline CDR1 and CDR2: SGHNT and YYREEE (reference sequence). This CDR3 spans 13 amino acids.

The chain uses TRBV6-1 and TRBJ1-2; D unresolved. The CDR3 extends over 14 amino acids. V was trimmed by 6 bases and J by 7 bases, leaving 18 bases between them. Germline assignment: CDR1 MNHNS and CDR2 SASEGT. The CDR3 region is CASRDGPDVGGYTF. In DNA, the CDR3 is TGTGCCAGCAGGGACGGGCCTGACGTAGGTGGCTACACCTTC.

This chain connects TRBV3-1 to TRBJ2-7; D uncertain. The CDR3 sequence is 15 residues long. Trimming left V 0 bases short and J 0 bases short, with 9 bases between. Germline V gene sequence: CDR1 LGHDT, CDR2 YNNKEL (reference sequence). The CDR3 DNA is TGTGCCAGCAGCCAAGATAGAATCGCCTCCTACGAGCAGTACTTC. Amino acids: CASSQDRIASYEQYF.

This clonotype was observed a handful of times. The rearrangement uses TRBV6-1 and TRBJ2-7, with 7 bases aligning to TRBD1. The junction had 3 bases not matched to a gene; V was cut back by 8 bases and J by 2 bases. Per germline, CDR1 MNHNS and CDR2 SASEGT. The CDR3 consists of 12 residues. The DNA of the CDR3 is TGTGCCAGCTGGACAGGTACCTACGAGCAGTACTTC. Protein sequence: CASWTGTYEQYF.

J is TRBJ2-7 and V is TRBV6-5; D might be TRBD1 (6 bases). V lost 1 base to trimming and J lost 0 bases, with 13 bases between them. The CDR3 length is 16 residues. Germline V CDR1 and CDR2: MNHEY, SVGAGI. Here the CDR3 reads CASSYWAGESSYEQYF. Written as DNA, the CDR3 is TGTGCCAGCAGTTACTGGGCAGGGGAAAGCTCCTACGAGCAGTACTTC.